This T cell receptor beta chain was captured by sequencing in a study of T cell repertoires in cytomegalovirus infection. Study-level background: Matching HLA type and CMV infection were both indicated by public TCR beta signatures. Study results and limitations: Clonotypes of TCR beta that were HLA-C-restricted and CMV-specific dominated the ex vivo response.

Germline V gene lookup returns CDR1 SEHNR and CDR2 FQNEAQ (reference sequence). The V end lost 5 bases, the J end lost 8 bases, and 7 bases lay between the germline ends. The length of the CDR3 is 11 residues. TCRdb called the reads again in MiXCR, with one record for every CDR3 protein. This sample has roughly 250,000 distinct CDR3 sequences; about 12% occur once, and the top ten carry approximately 1.6%. This clonotype was seen at least ten times. Its matching antigen is unknown. The receptor comes from a human donor in good health (CMV status not recorded). Some clones in this sample may be carry-over from other donors' samples. V gene TRBV7-9 combines with J gene TRBJ2-1; a possible D gene is TRBD2 (6 bases). Material: PBMCs. The CDR3 spells CASSTGDEQFF. DNA for the CDR3: TGTGCCAGCAGCACGGGAGATGAGCAGTTCTTC.